One and the same sample provided the 13 T cell receptor beta chains below, sequenced in a study of chemoradiotherapy in HPV16-positive cancers. This table comes from immunoSEQ multiplex PCR, and its TCRdb copy is limited to in-frame clones, with some not included. This sample carries 12,000 or so clones, approximately 88% of them seen once, and the ten largest clones take roughly 2.4%. The sequenced sample was blood, obtained from a patient who underwent chemoradiotherapy. These receptors were collected from a human donor with HPV-associated anogenital cancer.

This chain links TRBV27 with TRBJ2-1, with 11 positions matching TRBD2. The CDR3 contains 17 residues. V lost 7 bases to trimming and J lost 2 bases; unmatched junction nucleotides: 10. Germline-derived CDR1 and CDR2 are MNHEY and SMNVEV (reference sequence). In DNA, the CDR3 is TGTGCCAGCACCTTGGGACTAGCGGCTGCCGCCTACAATGAGCAGTTCTTC. Protein sequence: CASTLGLAAAAYNEQFF.

This chain joins TRBV6-6 and TRBJ2-3; the D is unclear. Germline CDR1 and CDR2: MNHNY and SVGAGI (reference sequence). There are 14 residues in the CDR3. The germline V and J ends were trimmed by 6 bases and 0 bases, with 10 bases remaining between them. The CDR3 DNA follows: TGTGCCAGCAGAGGGCGGTTCAGCACAGATACGCAGTATTTT. Translation: CASRGRFSTDTQYF.

Details on this clone: Sequence at one end of the junction differs from germline and may be a read error. The chain links TRBV7-7 to TRBJ2-2; 8 bases align to TRBD2. CDR1 and CDR2 (germline): SSHAT, FNYEAQ (reference sequence). The CDR3 is 16 residues long. This chain's CDR3 is CASSLAAGGNTGELFF. CDR3 DNA: TGTGCTAGCAGCTTAGCGGCGGGGGGGAACACCGGGGAGCTGTTTTTT.

The chain is built from TRBV29-1 and TRBJ1-2; a weak D match, TRBD1 (6 bases). The V gene's germline CDR1 is SQVTM and CDR2 ANQGSEA. The CDR3 is made up of 13 amino acids. The ends were cut back, 6 bases at V and 2 bases at J, with 13 bases in the middle. The CDR3 DNA follows: TGCAGCGTCTCAGGGGTCTACAACTATGGCTACACCTTC. This gives the protein CSVSGVYNYGYTF.

This rearrangement joins TRBV5-1 to TRBJ1-1, with 7 bases matching TRBD1. Per the germline V gene, CDR1 is SGHRS and CDR2 is YFSETQ. Trimming took 0 bases from V and 1 from J; bases not matched to a gene: 9. This CDR3 comprises 17 residues. The chain's CDR3 is CASSLGTVQGPNTEAFF. CDR3 in DNA: TGCGCCAGCAGCTTGGGTACGGTACAGGGGCCGAACACTGAAGCTTTCTTT. Full variable domain (outside the CDR3, taken from reference TRBV5-1 and TRBJ1-1): KAGVTQTPRYLIKTRGQQVTLSCSPISGHRSVSWYQQTPGQGLQFLFEYFSETQRNKGNFPGRFSGRQFSNSRSEMNVSTLELGDSALYLCASSLGTVQGPNTEAFFGQGTRLTVV.

This clone was detected once. V and J are TRBV7-2 and TRBJ1-1; no clear D gene. V was cut by 1 base and J by 1 base, with 10 bases left in between. Germline V gives CDR1 SGHTA, CDR2 FQGNSA. The CDR3 has 15 residues. CDR3 sequence: CASSLESQRNTEAFF. Here the CDR3 DNA reads TGTGCCAGCAGCTTAGAGTCTCAGAGGAACACTGAAGCTTTCTTT.

This chain connects TRBV7-3 to TRBJ2-1, with D unclear. Germline assignment: CDR1 SGHTA and CDR2 FQGTGA. The CDR3 loop spans 13 amino acids. V lost 4 bases and J lost 5, with 9 bases in between. CDR3 amino acids: CASSSRANNEQFF. The CDR3 DNA reads as TGTGCCAGCAGCTCCCGGGCGAACAATGAGCAGTTCTTC. Combining the CDR3 with reference TRBV7-3 and TRBJ2-1 gives the whole variable domain GAGVSQTPSNKVTEKGKYVELRCDPISGHTALYWYRQSLGQGPEFLIYFQGTGAADDSGLPNDRFFAVRPEGSVSTLKIQRTERGDSAVYLCASSSRANNEQFFGPGTRLTVL.

J is TRBJ1-1 and V is TRBV5-6; TRBD1 is a possible D gene (6 bases). V lost 0 bases, J lost 3 bases, and 12 bases lay in between. This CDR3 is built from 15 residues. Germline values: CDR1 SGHDT, CDR2 YYEEEE. The CDR3 sequence: CASSLAGTPYTEAFF. The CDR3 DNA follows: TGTGCCAGCAGCTTGGCCGGGACACCTTACACTGAAGCTTTCTTT.

The chain carries TRBV18 and TRBJ2-1, with D possibly TRBD1 on 5 matching bases. CDR3 length equals 19 residues. Germline assignment: CDR1 KGHSH and CDR2 LQKENI. V was cut by 4 bases and J by 0 bases, with 22 bases left in between. CDR3 protein: CASSHQTFSGFSSYNEQFF. The DNA of the CDR3 is TGTGCCAGCTCACATCAGACCTTCTCAGGGTTCAGCTCCTACAATGAGCAGTTCTTC.

The chain joins TRBV18 to TRBJ2-5, with a weak D call TRBD1 (7 bases). TRBJ2-7 matches the DNA end more closely, so the J call is doubtful. The germline CDR1 and CDR2 sequences are KGHSH and LQKENI. There are 12 residues in the CDR3. DNA of the CDR3: TGTGCCAGCTCGGCCAGGGGGGACGAGCAGTACTTC. It is translated as CASSARGDEQYF.

This clone appeared once. The chain carries TRBV4-2 and TRBJ1-4; D may be TRBD1 (5 bases). Germline V gene sequence: CDR1 LGHNA, CDR2 YNFKEQ. The CDR3 contains 16 residues. Trimming left V 3 bases short and J 5 bases short, with 16 bases between. In nucleotides, the CDR3 is TGTGCCAGCAGCCAGGCTACGGGACGGAGAAATGAAAAACTGTTTTTT. Translated, it gives CASSQATGRRNEKLFF.

The chain joins TRBV7-3 to TRBJ2-1, with 12 bases matching TRBD2. The length of the CDR3 is 16 residues. The trim removed 5 bases at V and 4 bases at J, leaving 6 bases unmatched. The V gene's germline CDR1 is SGHTA and CDR2 FQGTGA. CDR3 DNA: TGTGCCAGCAGCCCTCTAGCGGGGGGGCGGTACAATGAGCAGTTCTTC. Translation gives CASSPLAGGRYNEQFF.

The V call is TRBV7-2, the J call TRBJ2-3; D is undetermined. This CDR3 comprises 15 residues. Germline V gives CDR1 SGHTA, CDR2 FQGNSA. V lost 5 bases, J lost 6 bases, and 18 bases lay in between. CDR3 sequence: CASSISGPTVDTQYF. DNA for the CDR3: TGTGCCAGCAGCATTAGTGGGCCCACCGTGGATACGCAGTATTTT.